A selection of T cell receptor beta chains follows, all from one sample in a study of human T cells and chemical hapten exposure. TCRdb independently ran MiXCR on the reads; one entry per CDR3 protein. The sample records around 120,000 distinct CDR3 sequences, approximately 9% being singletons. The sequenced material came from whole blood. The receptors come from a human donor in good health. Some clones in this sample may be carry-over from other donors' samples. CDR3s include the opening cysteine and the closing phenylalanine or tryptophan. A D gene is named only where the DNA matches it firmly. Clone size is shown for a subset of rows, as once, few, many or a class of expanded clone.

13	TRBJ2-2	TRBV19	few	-	CASSIQTTGELFF	TGTGCCAGTAGTATTCAAACAACCGGGGAGCTGTTTTTT
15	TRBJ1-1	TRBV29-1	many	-	CSAVIIRGQRTEAFF	TGCAGCGCAGTGATTATCAGGGGCCAGAGGACTGAAGCTTTCTTT
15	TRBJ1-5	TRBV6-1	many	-	CASSEYRHSNQPQHF	TGTGCCAGCAGTGAATACAGGCATAGCAATCAGCCCCAGCATTTT
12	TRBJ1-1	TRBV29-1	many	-	CSVDQMNTEAFF	TGCAGCGTTGACCAGATGAACACTGAAGCTTTCTTT
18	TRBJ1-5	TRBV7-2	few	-	CASSSTTLSPDSNQPQHF	TGTGCCAGCAGCTCAACGACACTCTCCCCCGATAGCAATCAGCCCCAGCATTTT
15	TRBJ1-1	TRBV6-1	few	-	CASSELDKMNTEAFF	TGTGCCAGCAGTGAGTTAGACAAGATGAACACTGAAGCTTTCTTT
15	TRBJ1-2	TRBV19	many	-	CASSGEFSGDYGYTF	TGTGCCAGTAGTGGGGAGTTCTCTGGCGACTATGGCTACACCTTC
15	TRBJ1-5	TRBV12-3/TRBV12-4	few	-	CASGKQGLRNQPQHF	TGTGCCAGCGGTAAGCAGGGGTTACGCAATCAGCCCCAGCATTTT
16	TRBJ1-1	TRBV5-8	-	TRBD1	CASSWPGQGMNTEAFF	TGTGCCAGCAGCTGGCCGGGACAGGGGATGAACACTGAAGCTTTCTTT
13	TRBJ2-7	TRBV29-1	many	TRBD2	CSVELAGDYEQYF	TGCAGCGTTGAACTAGCGGGTGACTACGAGCAGTACTTC
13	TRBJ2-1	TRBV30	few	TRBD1	CAWRDRGSNEQFF	TGTGCCTGGCGGGACAGGGGTTCGAATGAGCAGTTCTTC
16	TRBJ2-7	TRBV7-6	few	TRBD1	CASSLDGTGGLYEQYF	TGTGCCAGCAGCTTAGACGGGACAGGGGGCCTCTACGAGCAGTACTTC
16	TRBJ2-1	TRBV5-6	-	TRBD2	CASSSMVGGLAGEQFF	TGTGCCAGCAGCTCTATGGTCGGGGGGTTGGCGGGAGAGCAGTTCTTC
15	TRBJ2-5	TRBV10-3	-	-	CAISESGGSQETQYF	TGTGCCATCAGTGAGTCTGGTGGCAGCCAAGAGACCCAGTACTTC
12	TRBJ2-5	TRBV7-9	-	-	CASSYTKETQYF	TGTGCCAGCAGCTATACAAAAGAGACCCAGTACTTC
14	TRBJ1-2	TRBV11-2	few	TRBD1	CASSSLTGPGGYTF	TGTGCCAGCAGCTCACTGACAGGGCCGGGTGGCTACACCTTC
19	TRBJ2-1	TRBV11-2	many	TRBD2	CASSLGPSRGGSDYNEQFF	TGTGCCAGCAGCTTAGGTCCTTCGAGGGGCGGGAGCGATTACAATGAGCAGTTCTTC
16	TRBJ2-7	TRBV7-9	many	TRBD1	CASSAQTGGETYEQYF	TGTGCCAGCAGCGCCCAGACAGGGGGCGAAACCTACGAGCAGTACTTC
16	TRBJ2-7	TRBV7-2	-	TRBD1	CASSLRPGQGSYEQYF	TGTGCCAGCAGCTTAAGACCGGGACAGGGCTCCTACGAGCAGTACTTC
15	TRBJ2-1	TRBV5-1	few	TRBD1	CASRGPGTVYNEQFF	TGCGCCAGCAGGGGTCCCGGGACAGTTTACAATGAGCAGTTCTTC
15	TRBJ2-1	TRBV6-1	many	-	CASSEGTASFNEQFF	TGTGCCAGCAGTGAAGGGACCGCCAGTTTCAATGAGCAGTTCTTC
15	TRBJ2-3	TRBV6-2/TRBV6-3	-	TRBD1	CASSTSGQGEDTQYF	TGTGCCAGTTCGACGTCAGGACAGGGGGAAGATACGCAGTATTTT
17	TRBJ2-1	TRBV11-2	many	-	CASNKGNGISSYNEQFF	TGTGCCAGCAACAAAGGGAACGGCATCAGCTCCTACAATGAGCAGTTCTTC
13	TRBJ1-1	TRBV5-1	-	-	CASSQDASRGAFF	TGCGCCAGCAGCCAGGACGCTTCCCGGGGAGCTTTCTTT
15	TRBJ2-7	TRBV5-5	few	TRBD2	CASSSGLAGGSEQYF	TGTGCCAGCAGCAGTGGACTAGCGGGAGGGTCCGAGCAGTACTTC
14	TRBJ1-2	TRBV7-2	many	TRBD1	CASSPRDRRRGYTF	TGTGCCAGCAGCCCCCGGGACAGGAGGCGAGGCTACACCTTC
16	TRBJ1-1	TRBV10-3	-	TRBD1	CAISGPTGTVETEAFF	TGTGCCATCAGTGGCCCAACCGGGACAGTGGAAACTGAAGCTTTCTTT
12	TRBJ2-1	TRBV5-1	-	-	CASRGRRNEQFF	TGCGCCAGCAGGGGAAGGAGAAATGAGCAGTTCTTC
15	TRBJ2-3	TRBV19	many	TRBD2	CASSKVAGITDTQYF	TGTGCCAGTAGTAAGGTAGCGGGGATCACAGATACGCAGTATTTT
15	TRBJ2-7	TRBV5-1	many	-	CASSSPSQGFYEQYF	TGCGCCAGCAGCTCTCCGTCACAGGGTTTCTACGAGCAGTACTTC
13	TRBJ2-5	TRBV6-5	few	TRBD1	CASSRGGHETQYF	TGTGCCAGCAGCCGAGGGGGCCATGAGACCCAGTACTTC
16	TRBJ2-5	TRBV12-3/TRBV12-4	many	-	CASSLKRGVEEETQYF	TGTGCCAGCAGTTTAAAAAGGGGTGTTGAGGAAGAGACCCAGTACTTC
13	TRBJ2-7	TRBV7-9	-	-	CASSSSGVGEQYF	TGTGCCAGCAGCTCTAGTGGTGTGGGGGAGCAGTACTTC
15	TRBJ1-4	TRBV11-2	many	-	CASSSVTGINEKLFF	TGTGCCAGCAGCTCCGTGACGGGGATTAATGAAAAACTGTTTTTT
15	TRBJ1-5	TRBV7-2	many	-	CASSLQGLGNQPQHF	TGTGCCAGCAGCTTACAGGGATTGGGCAATCAGCCCCAGCATTTT
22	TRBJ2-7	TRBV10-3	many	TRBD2	CAISESPSSPTSGRAIVYEQYF	TGTGCCATCAGTGAGTCGCCCTCGAGTCCGACTAGCGGGAGGGCTATCGTGTACGAGCAGTACTTC
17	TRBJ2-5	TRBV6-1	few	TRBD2	CASSERLAGGRAGTQYF	TGTGCCAGCAGTGAACGACTAGCGGGAGGACGAGCGGGGACCCAGTACTTC
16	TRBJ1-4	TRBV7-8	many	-	CASSPTRGTANEKLFF	TGTGCCAGCAGCCCAACGCGGGGTACGGCTAATGAAAAACTGTTTTTT
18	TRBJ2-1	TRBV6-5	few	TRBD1	CASSPPQGQGRSYNEQFF	TGTGCCAGCAGTCCCCCGCAGGGACAGGGGAGGTCCTACAATGAGCAGTTCTTC
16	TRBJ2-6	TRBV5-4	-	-	CASSFGTDSGANVLTF	TGTGCCAGCAGCTTCGGTACGGACTCTGGGGCCAACGTCCTGACTTTC
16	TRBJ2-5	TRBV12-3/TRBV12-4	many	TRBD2	CASGASGAPHQETQYF	TGTGCCAGTGGGGCTAGCGGGGCCCCTCACCAAGAGACCCAGTACTTC
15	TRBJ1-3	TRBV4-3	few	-	CASSQRLFSGNTIYF	TGCGCCAGCAGCCAAAGACTTTTCTCTGGAAACACCATATATTTT
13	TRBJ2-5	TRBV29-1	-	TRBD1	CSVGGQAGRTQYF	TGCAGCGTTGGAGGACAGGCCGGTCGGACCCAGTACTTC
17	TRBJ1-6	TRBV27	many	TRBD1	CASSYRGQSSYNSPLHF	TGTGCCAGCAGTTACAGGGGCCAGAGCTCCTATAATTCACCCCTCCACTTT
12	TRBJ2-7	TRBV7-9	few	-	CASSPQGREQYF	TGTGCCAGCAGCCCCCAGGGTCGGGAGCAGTACTTC
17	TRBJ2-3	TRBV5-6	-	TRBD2	CASSPTLTSGSTDTQYF	TGTGCCAGCAGCCCTACCTTGACTAGCGGTAGCACAGATACGCAGTATTTT
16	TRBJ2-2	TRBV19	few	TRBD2	CASSTQTSGRSGELFF	TGTGCCAGTAGTACTCAGACTAGCGGGAGAAGCGGGGAGCTGTTTTTT
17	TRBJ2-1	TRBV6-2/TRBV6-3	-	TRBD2	CASSRTSGRHSYNEQFF	TGTGCCAGCAGTCGGACTAGCGGGAGACACTCCTACAATGAGCAGTTCTTC
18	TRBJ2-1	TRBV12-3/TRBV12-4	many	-	CASSPMGGGGTQYNEQFF	TGTGCCAGCAGTCCCATGGGGGGCGGGGGAACCCAATACAATGAGCAGTTCTTC
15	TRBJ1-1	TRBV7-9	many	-	CASSPTPQTNTEAFF	TGTGCCAGCAGCCCTACCCCCCAAACCAACACTGAAGCTTTCTTT
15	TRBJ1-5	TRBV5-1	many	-	CASSLDGNEHQPQHF	TGCGCCAGCAGCTTGGATGGGAACGAGCATCAGCCCCAGCATTTT
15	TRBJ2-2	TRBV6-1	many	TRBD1	CASSGTGDNTGELFF	TGTGCCAGCAGTGGGACAGGGGACAACACCGGGGAGCTGTTTTTT
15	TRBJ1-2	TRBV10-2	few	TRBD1	CASSFTGTGNYGYTF	TGCGCCAGCAGTTTTACCGGGACAGGGAATTATGGCTACACCTTC
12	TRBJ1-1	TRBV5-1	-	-	CASSLIPDEAFF	TGCGCCAGCAGCTTGATCCCGGATGAAGCTTTCTTT
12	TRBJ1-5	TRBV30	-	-	CAWSQGAQPQHF	TGTGCCTGGAGCCAAGGGGCTCAGCCCCAGCATTTT